This is a list of T cell receptor beta chains from one sample in a study of blood T cell repertoires in COVID-19. Profiled with immunoSEQ multiplex PCR; TCRdb holds only in-frame clones, not every one. Counted here are 350,000 to 400,000 clones, about nine tenths occurring once; the ten biggest clones make up about 0.78%. The source material was PBMCs or T cells enriched from blood (not recorded which). The source is a middle-aged woman who had been exposed to COVID-19. The CDR3 runs from the conserved cysteine through the conserved F or W. The order of the fields is V gene, D gene, clone size, J gene, CDR3 DNA, CDR3 protein. D genes are given only for firm matches. Expanded clones get a size class; other rows say once, few or many, or leave the size out.

V: TRBV18; D: -; size: once; J: TRBJ2-2; DNA: TGTGCCAGCTCACGGGCCTCCGGAGGGGAGCTGTTTTTT; CDR3: CASSRASGGELFF
V: TRBV5-5; D: TRBD1; size: -; J: TRBJ1-2; DNA: TGTGCCAGCAGCTTAGGCGGACAGGGTAAAGGCTACACCTTC; CDR3: CASSLGGQGKGYTF
V: TRBV2; D: -; size: -; J: TRBJ2-5; DNA: TGTGCCAGCAGTGGTGACAGCTATGCAGGGGAGACCCAGTACTTC; CDR3: CASSGDSYAGETQYF
V: TRBV6-5; D: -; size: once; J: TRBJ1-1; DNA: TGTGCCAGCGGATATAGACAGGCGAACACTGAAGCTTTCTTT; CDR3: CASGYRQANTEAFF
V: TRBV5-4; D: TRBD1; size: -; J: TRBJ2-7; DNA: TGTGCCAGCAGCCTAGACAGGGGATGGGGGGAGCAGTACTTC; CDR3: CASSLDRGWGEQYF
V: TRBV10-3; D: TRBD1; size: -; J: TRBJ1-2; DNA: TGTGCCATCAGTGAGAGGGGTGGACAGGGGAGAGGCTACACCTTC; CDR3: CAISERGGQGRGYTF
V: TRBV6-2/TRBV6-3; D: TRBD1; size: -; J: TRBJ1-5; DNA: TGTGCCAGCAGTCATCCGACAGGGATCGGTCAGCCCCAGCATTTT; CDR3: CASSHPTGIGQPQHF
V: TRBV19; D: -; size: -; J: TRBJ1-6; DNA: -; CDR3: CASTSGQILNSPLHF
V: TRBV19; D: TRBD1; size: -; J: TRBJ2-2; DNA: TGTGCCAGTAGTATAACAGGGGGCACCGGGGAGCTGTTTTTT; CDR3: CASSITGGTGELFF
V: TRBV6-2/TRBV6-3; D: -; size: -; J: TRBJ2-7; DNA: TGTGCCAGCAGTTATAGTCTAGTCTCCTACGAGCAGTACTTC; CDR3: CASSYSLVSYEQYF
V: TRBV19; D: -; size: -; J: TRBJ1-1; DNA: TGTGCCAGTAGTTTTGGCAGAGGGAACACTGAAGCTTTCTTT; CDR3: CASSFGRGNTEAFF
V: TRBV27; D: -; size: -; J: TRBJ2-7; DNA: TGTGCCAGCAGTCCCCAGACAGGGAGGTACGAGCAGTACTTC; CDR3: CASSPQTGRYEQYF
V: TRBV5-1; D: TRBD1; size: -; J: TRBJ1-6; DNA: TGCGCCAGCAGACAGGGGCCTAATTCACCCCTCCACTTT; CDR3: CASRQGPNSPLHF
V: TRBV15; D: TRBD1; size: -; J: TRBJ2-3; DNA: TGTGCCACCAGCAGAGGCGGGGGACAGGGCAAAGATACGCAGTATTTT; CDR3: CATSRGGGQGKDTQYF
V: TRBV3-1/TRBV3-2; D: -; size: -; J: TRBJ1-5; DNA: TGTGCCAGCAGCCAAGGGAGAGGGAATCAGCCCCAGCATTTT; CDR3: CASSQGRGNQPQHF
V: TRBV19; D: TRBD1; size: -; J: TRBJ2-1; DNA: TGTGCCAGTAGCCCGACAGGGGGCGCCCACAATGAGCAGTTCTTC; CDR3: CASSPTGGAHNEQFF
V: TRBV21-1; D: -; size: -; J: TRBJ2-1; DNA: TGTGCCAGCACCCCGCTGAATAGCGGGGGGACCAATGAGCAGTTCTTC; CDR3: CASTPLNSGGTNEQFF
V: TRBV2; D: TRBD2; size: -; J: TRBJ2-1; DNA: TGTGCCAGTCGAGATACTAGCGGGGGCTACAATGAGCAGTTCTTC; CDR3: CASRDTSGGYNEQFF
V: TRBV19; D: -; size: -; J: TRBJ1-2; DNA: TGTGCCAGTAGTCGGGGAGGCGACTATGGCTACACCTTC; CDR3: CASSRGGDYGYTF
V: TRBV11-3; D: -; size: -; J: TRBJ2-7; DNA: TGTGCCAGCAGCTTAGTTGGGGCAGGGGCCTCCTACGAGCAGTACTTC; CDR3: CASSLVGAGASYEQYF
V: TRBV7-2; D: -; size: -; J: TRBJ1-3; DNA: TGTGCCAGCAGCTTGTTGCACTACTCACACACCATATATTTT; CDR3: CASSLLHYSHTIYF
V: TRBV9; D: -; size: once; J: TRBJ2-3; DNA: TGTGCCAGCAGCGTAGTGGCCACTCAATCAGGAGATACGCAGTATTTT; CDR3: CASSVVATQSGDTQYF
V: TRBV18; D: -; size: -; J: TRBJ1-2; DNA: TGTGCCAGCTCACCACTGGGCTCGGGGAACTATGGCTACACCTTC; CDR3: CASSPLGSGNYGYTF
V: TRBV30; D: TRBD2; size: once; J: TRBJ2-1; DNA: TGTGCCTGGAGTGCCCCGTATAGCGGGGGGGCCGGGGAGCAGTTCTTC; CDR3: CAWSAPYSGGAGEQFF
V: TRBV2; D: -; size: -; J: TRBJ2-2; DNA: TGTGCCAGCATCGCGGGGCTTAACCGGGACACCGGGGAGCTGTTTTTT; CDR3: CASIAGLNRDTGELFF
V: TRBV7-3; D: TRBD1; size: once; J: TRBJ1-6; DNA: TGTGCCAGCAGCGCGGGAACCGGGACAGGGCCCTCACCCCTCCACTTT; CDR3: CASSAGTGTGPSPLHF
V: TRBV6-5; D: -; size: once; J: TRBJ1-5; DNA: TGTGCCAGCAGCCCGACATTAAGCAATCAGCCCCAGCATTTT; CDR3: CASSPTLSNQPQHF
V: TRBV2; D: TRBD2; size: -; J: TRBJ2-7; DNA: TGTGCCAGCAGTAGACTAGCGGGGCCCTACGAGCAGTACTTC; CDR3: CASSRLAGPYEQYF
V: TRBV5-4; D: -; size: -; J: TRBJ1-2; DNA: TGTGCCAGCAGCTCTCAGGGATCGTCTAACTATGGCTACACCTTC; CDR3: CASSSQGSSNYGYTF
V: TRBV2; D: TRBD2; size: -; J: TRBJ2-7; DNA: TGTGCCAGCGCCAGACTAGCACTCGAGCAGTACTTC; CDR3: CASARLALEQYF
V: TRBV9; D: TRBD1; size: once; J: TRBJ2-7; DNA: TGTGCCAGCAGCGTAGGGGACAGACTCTACGAGCAGTACTTC; CDR3: CASSVGDRLYEQYF
V: TRBV10-2; D: -; size: -; J: TRBJ2-7; DNA: TGCGCCAGCAGTGACCCTAGCCGCTCGAGGTGGGAGCAGTACTTC; CDR3: CASSDPSRSRWEQYF
V: TRBV25-1; D: -; size: -; J: TRBJ2-5; DNA: TGTGCCAGCAGTGAATATCAACGGGGGGAGACCCAGTACTTC; CDR3: CASSEYQRGETQYF
V: TRBV2; D: TRBD1; size: -; J: TRBJ1-2; DNA: TGTGCCAGCAGCTGGGACAGGGGCTCGCGCGGCTACACCTTC; CDR3: CASSWDRGSRGYTF
V: TRBV10-2; D: TRBD1; size: -; J: TRBJ1-1; DNA: TGCGCCAGCGGGATAGAGGGGGCCAGGAACACTGAAGCTTTCTTT; CDR3: CASGIEGARNTEAFF
V: TRBV5-1; D: -; size: -; J: TRBJ2-7; DNA: TGCGCCAGCAGCTTTGGGCAGAGCTCCTACGAGCAGTACTTC; CDR3: CASSFGQSSYEQYF
V: TRBV6-2/TRBV6-3; D: -; size: -; J: TRBJ1-1; DNA: TGTGCCAGCAGTTACTCGAGTTTCTCTGAAGCTTTCTTT; CDR3: CASSYSSFSEAFF
V: TRBV6-5; D: TRBD1; size: -; J: TRBJ1-1; DNA: TGTGCCAGCAGAGATACAGGGGGGCAGGAAGCTTTCTTT; CDR3: CASRDTGGQEAFF
V: TRBV24-1; D: -; size: -; J: TRBJ2-5; DNA: TGTGCCACCAGTGAGCTTCCGGGTTTTGAGACCCAGTACTTC; CDR3: CATSELPGFETQYF
V: TRBV20-1; D: -; size: few; J: TRBJ1-1; DNA: TGCAGTGCAGGCGGGAACACTGAAGCTTTCTTT; CDR3: CSAGGNTEAFF
V: TRBV6-2/TRBV6-3; D: TRBD1; size: few; J: TRBJ1-1; DNA: TGTGCCAGCAGTACGACAGGGGCCGGACTAATGAACACTGAAGCTTTCTTT; CDR3: CASSTTGAGLMNTEAFF